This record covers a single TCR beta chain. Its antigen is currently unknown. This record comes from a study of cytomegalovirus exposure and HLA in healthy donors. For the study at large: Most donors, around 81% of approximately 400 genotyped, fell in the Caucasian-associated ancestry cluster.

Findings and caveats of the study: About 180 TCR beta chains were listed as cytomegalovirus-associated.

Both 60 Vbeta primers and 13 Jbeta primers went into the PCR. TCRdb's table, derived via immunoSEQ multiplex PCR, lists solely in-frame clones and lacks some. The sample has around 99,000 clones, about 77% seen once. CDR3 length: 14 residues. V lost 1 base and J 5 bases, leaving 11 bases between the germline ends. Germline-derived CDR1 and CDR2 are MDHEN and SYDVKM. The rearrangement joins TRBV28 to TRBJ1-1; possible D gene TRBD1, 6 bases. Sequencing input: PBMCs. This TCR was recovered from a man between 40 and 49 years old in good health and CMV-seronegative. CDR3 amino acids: CASSLLQGRTEAFF. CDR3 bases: TGTGCCAGCAGTTTATTACAGGGTCGGACTGAAGCTTTCTTT.